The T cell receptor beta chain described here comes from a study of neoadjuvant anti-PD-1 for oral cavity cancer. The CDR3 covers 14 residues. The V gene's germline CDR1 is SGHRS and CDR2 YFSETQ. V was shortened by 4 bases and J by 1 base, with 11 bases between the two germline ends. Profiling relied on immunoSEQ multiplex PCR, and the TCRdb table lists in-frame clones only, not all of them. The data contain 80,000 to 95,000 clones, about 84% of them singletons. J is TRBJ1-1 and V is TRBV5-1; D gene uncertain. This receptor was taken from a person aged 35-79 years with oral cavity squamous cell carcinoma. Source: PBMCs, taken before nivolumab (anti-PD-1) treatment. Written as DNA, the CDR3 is TGCGCCAGCAGCCCCGAAGTATCGAACACTGAAGCTTTCTTT. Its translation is CASSPEVSNTEAFF.